This T cell receptor (beta chain) was sequenced in a study of monozygotic twins with inflammatory bowel disease. Each donor gave over 2 ml of peripheral blood. T cells were not sorted, and total RNA was isolated straight from whole blood. Germline V CDR1 and CDR2: DFQATT, SNEGSKA (reference sequence). This CDR3 has 14 amino acids. PCR of TCRalpha and TCRbeta cDNA was nested, with two rounds of around 16 and 10 cycles. One entry per CDR3 protein, without DNA, is what TCRdb gives after re-calling the 5' RACE reads. Its table records just over 300,000 distinct CDR3 sequences. This chain joins TRBV20-1 and TRBJ2-2; TCRdb's D gene call, TRBD2, goes unchecked for lack of DNA. This sequence originates from a human donor with ulcerative colitis or Crohn's disease, or a healthy co-twin of an affected twin (not recorded which). The sequenced material came from blood. The CDR3 region is CSARTLEVPGELFF.